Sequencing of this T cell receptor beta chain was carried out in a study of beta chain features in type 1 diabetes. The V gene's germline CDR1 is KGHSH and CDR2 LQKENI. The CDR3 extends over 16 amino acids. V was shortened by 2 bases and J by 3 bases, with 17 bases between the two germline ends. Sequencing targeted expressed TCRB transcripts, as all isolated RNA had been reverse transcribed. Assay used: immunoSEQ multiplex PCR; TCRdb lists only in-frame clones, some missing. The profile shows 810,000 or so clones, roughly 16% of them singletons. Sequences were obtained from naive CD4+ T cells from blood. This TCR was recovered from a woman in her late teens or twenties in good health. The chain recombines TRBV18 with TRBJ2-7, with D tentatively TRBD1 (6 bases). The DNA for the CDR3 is TGTGCCAGCTCACCATCCGGGACAAAGCTTGTCTACGAGCAGTACTTC. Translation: CASSPSGTKLVYEQYF.